What follows describes a single T cell receptor beta chain. The sample belongs to a study of sequential checkpoint blockade in melanoma. Turning to the study itself: Patients were randomized 1:1 to nivolumab-then-ipilimumab or ipilimumab-then-nivolumab first-line.

Trimming removed 7 bases at V and 1 base at J, with 10 bases between. CDR3 length: 13 residues. The germline gives CDR1 LNHDA, CDR2 SQIVND (reference sequence). Treatment defined: randomized to nivolumab then ipilimumab (arm A) or the reverse (arm B). Patients had received no earlier DNA-damaging chemotherapy. Live CD3+CD8+ CD19− CD56− cells were sorted from PBMCs. Sequencing used immunoSEQ multiplex PCR; TCRdb keeps in-frame clones, though not all of them. The sample holds 10,000 to 15,000 clones, 74% seen once. The rearrangement uses TRBV19 and TRBJ2-5; the D gene is possibly TRBD2 (6 bases). Sequenced here: CD8+ T cells sorted from blood (inferred from file names), sampled from a patient given nivolumab and ipilimumab in sequence. The receptor was isolated from a human donor with melanoma. Here the CDR3 reads CASTWGVQETQYF. The CDR3 nucleotides are TGTGCCAGTACCTGGGGGGTCCAAGAGACCCAGTACTTC.